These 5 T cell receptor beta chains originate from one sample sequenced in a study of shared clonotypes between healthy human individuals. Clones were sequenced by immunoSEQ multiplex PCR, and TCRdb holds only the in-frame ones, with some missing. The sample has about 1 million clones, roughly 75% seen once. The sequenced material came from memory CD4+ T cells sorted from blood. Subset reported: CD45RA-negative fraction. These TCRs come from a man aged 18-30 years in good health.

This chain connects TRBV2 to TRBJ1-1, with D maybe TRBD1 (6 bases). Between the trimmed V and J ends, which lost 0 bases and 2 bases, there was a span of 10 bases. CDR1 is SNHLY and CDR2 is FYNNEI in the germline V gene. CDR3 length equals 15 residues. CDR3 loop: CASSEAGRGNTEAFF. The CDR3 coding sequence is TGTGCCAGCAGTGAAGCCGGCAGGGGAAACACTGAAGCTTTCTTT.

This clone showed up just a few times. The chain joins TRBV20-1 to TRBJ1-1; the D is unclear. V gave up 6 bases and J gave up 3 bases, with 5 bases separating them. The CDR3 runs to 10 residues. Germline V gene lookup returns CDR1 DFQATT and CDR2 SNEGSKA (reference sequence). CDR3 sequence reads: CSAFDTEAFF. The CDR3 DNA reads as TGCAGTGCCTTCGACACTGAAGCTTTCTTT.

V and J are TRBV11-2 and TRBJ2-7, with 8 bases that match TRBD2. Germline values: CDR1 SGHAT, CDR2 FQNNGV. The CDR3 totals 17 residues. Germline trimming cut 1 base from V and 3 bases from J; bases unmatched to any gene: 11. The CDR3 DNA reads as TGTGCCAGCAGCTTAGTTGGGTTGGGACTAGTTGACTACGAGCAGTACTTC. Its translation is CASSLVGLGLVDYEQYF.

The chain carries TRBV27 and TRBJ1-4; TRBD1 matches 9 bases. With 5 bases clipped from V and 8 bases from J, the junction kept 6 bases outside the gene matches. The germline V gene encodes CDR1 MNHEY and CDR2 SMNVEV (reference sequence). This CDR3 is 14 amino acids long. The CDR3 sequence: CASSPRQGGEKLFF. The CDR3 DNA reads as TGTGCCAGCAGTCCCCGACAGGGGGGCGAAAAACTGTTTTTT. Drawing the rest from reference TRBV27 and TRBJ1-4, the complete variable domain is EAQVTQNPRYLITVTGKKLTVTCSQNMNHEYMSWYRQDPGLGLRQIYYSMNVEVTDKGDVPEGYKVSRKEKRNFPLILESPSPNQTSLYFCASSPRQGGEKLFFGSGTQLSVL.

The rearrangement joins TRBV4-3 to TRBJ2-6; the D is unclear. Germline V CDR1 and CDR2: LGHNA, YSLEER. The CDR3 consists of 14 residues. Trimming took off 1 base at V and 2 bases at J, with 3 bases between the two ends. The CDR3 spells CASSQVTGANVLTF. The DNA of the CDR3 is TGCGCCAGCAGCCAAGTCACTGGGGCCAACGTCCTGACTTTC.